This T cell receptor (beta chain) was identified during a study of blood T cell repertoires in COVID-19. Only a few counts were recorded for this clone. Trimming shortened V by 2 bases and J by 1 base, and 8 bases separated the two germline ends. Germline loops: CDR1 MDHEN, CDR2 SYDVKM. CDR3 length equals 14 residues. Only in-frame clones appear in the TCRdb table, and some are missing; sequencing was by immunoSEQ multiplex PCR. The sample lists 200,000 to 300,000 clones; around 83% were seen once. The source of this sequence is a woman aged 80 or older with acute or convalescent COVID-19. The chain carries TRBV28 and TRBJ1-1; D perhaps matches TRBD1 (6 bases). What was sequenced was peripheral blood. The DNA for the CDR3 is TGTGCCAGCAGTTTACAGGGGAGGAACACTGAAGCTTTCTTT. This translates into CASSLQGRNTEAFF.